The clone carrying this T cell receptor beta chain was detected a few times. This sample is drawn from a study of identical twins. TCRdb fed the 5' RACE reads into MiXCR, producing one record per CDR3 protein. The profile covers over 200,000 distinct CDR3 sequences, with 5% to 7% appearing a single time and more than 14% taken by the ten largest. The sample was also linked to a second study, of T cells expressing NK-cell markers.

This clonotype was sampled from a woman aged 18-30 years in good health. The specimen sequenced was CD8+ T cells sorted from blood.

CDR3 region: CASRTGTGSPLHF. The CDR3 nucleotides read TGTGCCAGCAGAACAGGGACGGGCTCACCCCTCCACTTT. V usage is TRBV12-3 or TRBV12-4 and J usage is TRBJ1-6, with D possibly TRBD1 on 6 matching bases. This CDR3 is 13 amino acids long. Trimming took off 6 bases at V and 10 bases at J, with 13 bases between the two ends.